This is a list of T cell receptor beta chains from one sample in a study of T cell repertoires in cytomegalovirus infection. Their antigens are not known. TCRdb itself ran the reads through MiXCR, one entry per CDR3 protein. The data show some 99,000 distinct CDR3 sequences, around 29% seen once. The sample in question was CD8+ T cells from cultured PBMCs, obtained from culture after CMV antigen stimulation. The origin of the receptors is a human donor in good health (CMV status not recorded). Some clones in this sample may be carry-over from other donors' samples. CDR3s include the opening cysteine and the closing phenylalanine or tryptophan. A D gene is named only where the DNA matches it firmly. Rows may omit the clone size; those that give it use once, few, many or a size class.

11	-	TRBV19	-	TRBJ2-1	TGTGCCAGTACGCTCAACAATGAGCAGTTCTTC	CASTLNNEQFF
15	TRBD2	TRBV20-1	-	TRBJ2-3	TGCAGTGCTAAGGGACTAGCGGTGGACACAGATACGCAGTATTTT	CSAKGLAVDTDTQYF
15	-	TRBV4-1	-	TRBJ1-1	TGCGCCAGCAGCCAAGAACCCAGGGGGAACACTGAAGCTTTCTTT	CASSQEPRGNTEAFF
13	TRBD1	TRBV7-2	few	TRBJ2-7	TGTGCCAGCGTGGGGACAGCCGCCTACGAGCAGTACTTC	CASVGTAAYEQYF
15	-	TRBV11-1	few	TRBJ2-1	TGTGCCAGCAGCCGCGCTTCGGGTCCCCTCGATGAGCAGTTCTTC	CASSRASGPLDEQFF
11	-	TRBV29-1	-	TRBJ2-7	TGCAGCGCCCGAGGGGCCTACGAGCAGTACTTC	CSARGAYEQYF
16	-	TRBV7-8	many	TRBJ2-1	TGTGCCAGCAGCTTAGGGAGGGGGGGGGTCTACAATGAGCAGTTCTTC	CASSLGRGGVYNEQFF
15	-	TRBV4-1	few	TRBJ1-5	TGCGCCAGCAGCCAAGGGTGGAACTCGGATCAGCCCCAGCATTTT	CASSQGWNSDQPQHF
15	-	TRBV20-1	many	TRBJ2-2	TGCAGTGCCCAGACGGGTGAGAGTGACACCGGGGAGCTGTTTTTT	CSAQTGESDTGELFF
15	TRBD2	TRBV4-1	few	TRBJ2-7	TGCGCCAGCAGCCAAGATTCAGCGGGGTCCTACGAGCAGTACTTC	CASSQDSAGSYEQYF
15	TRBD2	TRBV19	many	TRBJ2-1	TGTGCCAGTAGCACTAGCGGGGACTCCTACAATGAGCAGTTCTTC	CASSTSGDSYNEQFF
16	-	TRBV7-2	many	TRBJ1-4	TGTGCCAGCAGCTTATTGGACGGGATGATTGATGAAAAACTGTTTTTT	CASSLLDGMIDEKLFF
14	TRBD1	TRBV3-1	-	TRBJ1-1	TGTGCCAGCAGCCAAGGAACAGGGGGGGGTGAAGCTTTCTTT	CASSQGTGGGEAFF
19	TRBD2	TRBV28	-	TRBJ2-3	TGTGCCAGCAGTTTCCCGGGACTAGCGGGGGGATCTAGCACAGATACGCAGTATTTT	CASSFPGLAGGSSTDTQYF
13	-	TRBV7-1	-	TRBJ2-5	TGTGCCAGCAGCTACCCAGGGGAAGAGACCCAGTACTTC	CASSYPGEETQYF
16	TRBD1	TRBV6-1	few	TRBJ1-1	TGTGCCAGCAGTAACCCCGGGACAGCCCCCAACTCTGAAGCTTTCTTT	CASSNPGTAPNSEAFF
13	-	TRBV7-9	few	TRBJ2-5	TGTGCCAGCAGCCCGGGACTGGAAGAGACCCAGTACTTC	CASSPGLEETQYF
16	-	TRBV28	-	TRBJ2-1	TGTGCCAGCAGTTTCTACTCAACGACATCCTACAATGAGCAGTTCTTC	CASSFYSTTSYNEQFF
15	TRBD2	TRBV5-1	many	TRBJ2-3	TGCGCCAGCAGCTTAGGGACTACAAGCACAGATACGCAGTATTTT	CASSLGTTSTDTQYF
12	-	TRBV6-6	few	TRBJ1-2	TGTGCCAGCAGTTACGGCAGGGACGGCTACACCTTC	CASSYGRDGYTF
18	TRBD2	TRBV2	once	TRBJ2-3	TGTGCCAGCAGCTATACTAGCGGGGGGGCCGGAGGCACAGATACGCAGTATTTT	CASSYTSGGAGGTDTQYF
16	TRBD1	TRBV13	-	TRBJ2-1	TGTGCCAGCAGTTCGGACAGGGGAGGTTCCTACAATGAGCAGTTCTTC	CASSSDRGGSYNEQFF
13	-	TRBV15	-	TRBJ1-1	TGTGCCTCATTCCCGGGCCTGGGGACTGAAGCTTTCTTT	CASFPGLGTEAFF
14	-	TRBV5-5	few	TRBJ2-1	TGTGCCAGCAGCTTGGAGGGGGACTACAATGAGCAGTTCTTC	CASSLEGDYNEQFF